Listed here are 27 T cell receptor beta chains from one sample, sequenced in a study of blood T cell repertoires in COVID-19. Some clones are missing from TCRdb's copy, which holds only in-frame ones; the method was immunoSEQ multiplex PCR. This table holds some 80,000 clones, more than 75% found once. The sample consisted of peripheral blood. These receptors all come from a human donor in a cohort sampled during active COVID-19.

This rearrangement joins TRBV9 to TRBJ2-2, with a weak D call TRBD1 (6 bases). Germline values: CDR1 SGDLS, CDR2 YYNGEE. Trimming took 0 bases from V and 7 from J, leaving 10 bases between them. The CDR3 extends over 14 amino acids. CDR3 protein: CASSVAQGGGELFF. In DNA, the CDR3 is TGTGCCAGCAGCGTAGCTCAAGGGGGCGGGGAGCTGTTTTTT.

This chain uses TRBV2 with TRBJ1-5, with TRBD1 matching over 9 bases. Germline V gives CDR1 SNHLY, CDR2 FYNNEI. This CDR3 spans 19 amino acids. J was trimmed by 0 bases and V by 4 bases; bases with no gene match: 13. The CDR3 bases are TGTGCCAGCAGTGCCCCAGGACAGGGGCCAGGATATAGCAATCAGCCCCAGCATTTT. Residues: CASSAPGQGPGYSNQPQHF.

The chain carries TRBV3-1 (or the pseudogene TRBV3-2) and TRBJ2-3, with D tentatively TRBD2 (5 bases). CDR1 and CDR2 (germline): LGHDT, YNNKEL (reference sequence). With 3 bases removed from V and 6 bases from J, the gap between germline ends came to 16 bases. CDR3 length equals 15 residues. CDR3 DNA sequence: TGTGCCAGCAGCCAGGCCCTAGCCCAAAGGGATACGCAGTATTTT. Translating it yields CASSQALAQRDTQYF.

This chain joins TRBV9 and TRBJ2-7; possibly TRBD1 for D (8 bases). V dropped 0 bases and J dropped 5 bases, with 21 bases sitting between them. This CDR3 comprises 17 residues. Germline assignment: CDR1 SGDLS and CDR2 YYNGEE. The DNA of the CDR3 is TGTGCCAGCAGCGTAGGGACAGGGAGGGATTCTGCTAACGAGCAGTACTTC. Translation gives CASSVGTGRDSANEQYF.

In DNA, the CDR3 is TGTGCCAGCAGTTACTCCACAGGTGCAACTAATGAAAAACTGTTTTTT. The encoded protein is CASSYSTGATNEKLFF. The V call is TRBV6-5, the J call TRBJ1-4; D may be TRBD1 (5 bases). Deletions cut 0 bases from V and 0 bases from J, with 8 bases between. The CDR3 has 16 residues. The V gene's germline CDR1 is MNHEY and CDR2 SVGAGI.

The chain joins TRBV29-1 to TRBJ2-7; the D gene is possibly TRBD2 (6 bases). The CDR3 spans 13 residues. Trimming removed 8 bases from V and 7 bases from J, with 21 bases in between. CDR1 is SQVTM, CDR2 ANQGSEA, per germline. This CDR3 reads CSTITSLRGEQYF. In DNA form, the CDR3 reads TGCAGCACGATTACTAGCCTCCGTGGAGAGCAGTACTTC.

The CDR3 sequence: CSASPTSGTSYNEQFF. The CDR3, as DNA: TGCAGTGCTAGTCCAACTAGCGGGACCTCCTACAATGAGCAGTTCTTC. The chain joins TRBV20-1 to TRBJ2-1; 10 bases are a match to TRBD2. V dropped 3 bases and J dropped 0; count of bases not matched to a gene: 5. Germline V lookup: CDR1 DFQATT, CDR2 SNEGSKA (reference sequence). The CDR3 runs to 16 residues.

The rearrangement links TRBV7-7 to TRBJ2-5; D is perhaps TRBD1 (6 bases). This CDR3 has 14 residues. The ends were cut back, 5 bases at V and 1 base at J, with 11 bases in the middle. Germline assignment: CDR1 SSHAT and CDR2 FNYEAQ (reference sequence). CDR3 in DNA: TGTGCCAGCAGCCTGGGACATAGCCAAGAGACCCAGTACTTC. Protein sequence: CASSLGHSQETQYF.

This clone was detected only once. The rearrangement uses TRBV18 and TRBJ2-5, with unresolved D. The V gene lost 0 bases and the J gene lost 1 base, with 9 bases spanning the gap. The CDR3 has 15 amino acids. Germline CDR1 KGHSH, CDR2 LQKENI. CDR3 bases: TGTGCCAGCTCACCACCGATGCAGGCCCAAGAGACCCAGTACTTC. As protein: CASSPPMQAQETQYF.

The CDR3 DNA reads TGTGCCAGCAGCTTTGGGACTAGCGGGAGGGCCGTTGAGCAGTTCTTC. Protein product: CASSFGTSGRAVEQFF. The V call is TRBV7-9, the J call TRBJ2-1; 16 bases match TRBD2. V lost 3 bases and J lost 9; bases outside the gene matches: 5. CDR1 and CDR2 (germline): SEHNR, FQNEAQ (reference sequence). The CDR3 contains 16 residues.

The chain carries TRBV28 and TRBJ2-1; TRBD1 aligns across 7 bases. Germline CDR1 and CDR2: MDHEN and SYDVKM. The CDR3 length is 13 residues. Trimming took 6 bases from V and 1 from J; bases not matched to a gene: 0. The CDR3 loop is CASRTGSYNEQFF. The CDR3 DNA reads as TGTGCCAGCAGGACAGGGTCCTACAATGAGCAGTTCTTC.

The J gene is TRBJ1-2, the V gene TRBV2; D gene uncertain. Trimming took off 8 bases at V and 0 bases at J, with 7 bases between the two ends. Germline CDR1 is SNHLY and CDR2 is FYNNEI. The CDR3 is 12 residues long. The DNA of the CDR3 is TGTGCCAGCGAGTCGACTAACTATGGCTACACCTTC. Translation gives CASESTNYGYTF.

The V call is TRBV6-1, the J call TRBJ2-3; TRBD2 matches at 8 bases. Per the germline V gene, CDR1 is MNHNS and CDR2 is SASEGT. CDR3 size: 17 residues. Trimming took 4 bases from V and 4 from J; bases not matched to a gene: 13. CDR3 amino acids: CASSVRLQAGVPDTQYF. CDR3 nucleotides: TGTGCCAGCAGTGTGCGTTTGCAAGCGGGAGTACCAGATACGCAGTATTTT.

The genes are TRBV5-1 and TRBJ1-1; 8 bases are shared with TRBD1. Germline V gene data show CDR1 as SGHRS and CDR2 as YFSETQ. Trimming at V came to 4 bases and at J to 3 bases, leaving 8 bases not matched to a gene. This CDR3 is 15 amino acids long. The CDR3 sequence: CASSPQPTGDTEAFF. The CDR3, as DNA: TGCGCCAGCAGCCCCCAACCGACAGGGGACACTGAAGCTTTCTTT. Full variable domain (missing parts from reference TRBV5-1 and TRBJ1-1): KAGVTQTPRYLIKTRGQQVTLSCSPISGHRSVSWYQQTPGQGLQFLFEYFSETQRNKGNFPGRFSGRQFSNSRSEMNVSTLELGDSALYLCASSPQPTGDTEAFFGQGTRLTVV.

This chain uses TRBV2 with TRBJ2-7; tentatively, D is TRBD2 (5 bases). The CDR3 extends over 15 amino acids. Trimming took off 3 bases at V and 4 bases at J, with 16 bases between the two ends. Per the germline V gene, CDR1 is SNHLY and CDR2 is FYNNEI. The CDR3 coding sequence is TGTGCCAGCAGTGATGAGGGCGGTCCGGGGTACGAGCAGTACTTC. Its protein product is CASSDEGGPGYEQYF.

The chain is built from TRBV25-1 and TRBJ2-5; perhaps TRBD1 as D (6 bases). Germline values: CDR1 MGHDK, CDR2 SYGVNS. The length of the CDR3 is 16 residues. V gave up 3 bases and J gave up 2 bases, with 16 bases separating them. The CDR3 reads CASSDSPGTPQETQYF. The CDR3, as DNA: TGTGCCAGCAGTGATTCTCCCGGGACACCTCAAGAGACCCAGTACTTC.

V and J are TRBV10-2 and TRBJ2-1; TRBD2 matches 14 bases. Germline CDR1 reads WSHSY; CDR2 reads SAAADI. This CDR3 is built from 18 residues. Germline trimming cut 7 bases from V and 0 bases from J; bases unmatched to any gene: 8. CDR3 sequence: CASTPGTSGGPSYNEQFF. In DNA form, the CDR3 reads TGCGCCAGCACCCCCGGGACTAGCGGGGGCCCCTCCTACAATGAGCAGTTCTTC.

This clone was detected once. This chain connects TRBV19 to TRBJ1-2; D ambiguous. V lost 2 bases and J 8 bases, leaving 12 bases between the germline ends. This CDR3 has 13 amino acids. CDR1 and CDR2 (germline): LNHDA, SQIVND (reference sequence). CDR3 in DNA: TGTGCCAGTAGTATACCCAGGATGAGCGGCTACACCTTC. Its translation: CASSIPRMSGYTF.

The J gene is TRBJ2-2, the V gene TRBV6-5; TRBD2 matches at 8 bases. CDR1 is MNHEY, CDR2 SVGAGI, per germline. This CDR3 contains 14 residues. V was pared by 11 bases and J by 2 bases, with 7 bases of the junction left unmatched. In DNA, the CDR3 is TGTGCCGTCAGCGGGGGACATAACACCGGGGAGCTGTTTTTT. This gives the protein CAVSGGHNTGELFF.

The CDR3 here is CASSVFRSSGWNYNEQFF. The CDR3 DNA is TGTGCCAGCAGCGTATTCCGATCTAGCGGGTGGAATTACAATGAGCAGTTCTTC. The rearrangement uses TRBV9 and TRBJ2-1, with 8 bases that match TRBD2. V lost 1 base, J lost 4 bases, and 13 bases stayed unmatched. Germline V CDR1 and CDR2: SGDLS, YYNGEE. The CDR3 is 18 amino acids.

The chain uses TRBV5-1 and TRBJ2-7; a weak D match, TRBD2 (5 bases). The CDR3 has 14 residues. Germline V gene lookup returns CDR1 SGHRS and CDR2 YFSETQ. Between the trimmed V and J ends, which lost 4 bases and 9 bases, there was a span of 20 bases. CDR3 sequence: CASSTGSGYESQYF. Here the CDR3 DNA reads TGCGCCAGCAGCACGGGATCGGGCTACGAGTCGCAGTACTTC.

The chain combines TRBV27 with TRBJ2-2, with TRBD2 as a possible D gene (5 bases). Per the germline V gene, CDR1 is MNHEY and CDR2 is SMNVEV (reference sequence). This CDR3 is built from 15 residues. Trimming stripped 0 bases from V and 4 bases from J, with 9 bases between. The CDR3 spells CASSLSASFTGELFF. CDR3 DNA: TGTGCCAGCAGTTTATCGGCTAGCTTCACCGGGGAGCTGTTTTTT.

The chain is built from TRBV19 and TRBJ1-4, with 9 bases fitting TRBD1. V trimming: 6 bases; J trimming: 5 bases; junction bases outside the gene matches: 10. This CDR3 contains 16 residues. Germline-derived CDR1 and CDR2 are LNHDA and SQIVND (reference sequence). The CDR3 protein is CASRFATGGQNEKLFF. The DNA for the CDR3 is TGTGCCAGTAGATTCGCTACAGGGGGCCAAAATGAAAAACTGTTTTTT.

The chain combines TRBV7-9 with TRBJ2-3; maybe TRBD2 (5 bases). The length of the CDR3 is 15 residues. Germline values: CDR1 SEHNR, CDR2 FQNEAQ (reference sequence). The V and J ends lost 1 base and 5 bases respectively, with 13 bases between them. CDR3 nucleotides: TGTGCCAGCAGCTTAGATGGCCTAGCCGGAGATACGCAGTATTTT. This sequence encodes CASSLDGLAGDTQYF.

The chain joins TRBV7-2 to TRBJ1-1; TRBD1 aligns across 7 bases. The CDR3 sequence is 16 residues long. Losses at the gene ends were 4 bases for V and 1 base for J; bases not matched to a gene: 9. Germline V gene lookup returns CDR1 SGHTA and CDR2 FQGNSA. The CDR3: CASSYNNYRGNTEAFF. The DNA for the CDR3 is TGTGCCAGCAGCTACAACAACTACAGGGGGAACACTGAAGCTTTCTTT.

The chain carries TRBV29-1 and TRBJ2-7; TRBD2 matches 11 bases. Germline V gives CDR1 SQVTM, CDR2 ANQGSEA. V lost 6 bases to trimming and J lost 2 bases; unmatched junction nucleotides: 6. The CDR3 consists of 14 residues. CDR3: CSVETSGGPYEQYF. CDR3 nucleotide sequence: TGCAGCGTGGAAACTAGCGGGGGACCCTACGAGCAGTACTTC.

The V call is TRBV7-8, the J call TRBJ2-7, with 8 bases matching TRBD1. V was clipped by 5 bases and J by 1 base; unmatched bases: 10. The CDR3 extends over 16 amino acids. The V gene's germline CDR1 is SGHVS and CDR2 FQNEAQ. The CDR3 sequence: CASSILDRENSYEQYF. The CDR3 region has the DNA TGTGCCAGCAGCATCTTGGACAGGGAAAATTCCTACGAGCAGTACTTC.